This TCR beta chain stems from a study of blood T cells in healthy people across ages (dated by TCRdb to between 2014 and 2016). Regarding the study in general: In model experiments, template switching captured about one uniquely barcoded TCR beta cDNA molecule for every two T cells. Age-related changes in TCR beta repertoire diversity were measured in the study by deep sequencing normalized with unique cDNA molecular identifiers. The donors were divided into four age groups: young (average roughly 17 years), middle-aged (about 40), aged (about 61) and long-lived (around 87). To avoid experimental bias, donors of different ages were spread randomly across the sequencing lanes. For two donors (one aged 18 to 30 and one aged 80 or older), the study analyzed two additional independent replicas of 1 million unique cDNA reads from the same blood draw. Study-wide findings and limitations: Conclusive comparison of naive and antigen-experienced compartments was prevented by the profiling of bulk unsorted PBMCs. Because donor CMV infection status was unknown, age-related changes in expanded clonotypes were potentially confounded. Observed TCR beta diversity per million T cells fell roughly linearly with age, and a significant reduction was already apparent by age around 36. Total diversity estimates from one million sequenced T cells were considered lower bounds and underestimates. Compared with the aged group, the long-lived group had more naive CD4+ T cells, fewer expanded clones and increased TCR diversity, a pattern suggesting age selection. The percentage of naive T cells measured by flow cytometry correlated strongly with observed TCR beta diversity.

The method behind the library was 5' RACE. Sequencing took place on an Illumina HiSeq 2500. A second PCR of roughly 7 to 11 cycles was performed with a sample-barcoded 5' primer and a J-beta primer mix. A template-switch 5' adaptor carrying 12 random nucleotides introduced a unique molecular identifier onto each TCR beta cDNA molecule. Each sample yielded at least 3 million CDR3-containing paired-end reads. First-strand cDNA synthesis was performed from all RNA using the Mint cDNA synthesis kit, with priming by a TRBC-specific oligonucleotide. After uracil-DNA glycosylase treatment, a first 18-cycle PCR used universal primers M1SS and BC2_uni_R on all cDNA. In the original analysis: For normalization, 1 million high-quality reads, each with a distinct molecular identifier, were randomly selected from each sample. Instead of being binned into consensus sequences, reads with shared molecular identifiers were discarded. MiTCR, run with a Q25 quality threshold and the strictest error-elimination algorithm, handled CDR3 identification, clonotype clustering and error correction. A nonparametric unseen species model with Euler transformation was used to estimate a lower bound on total TCR beta diversity. Through fastp at Q25 and MiXCR, TCRdb rebuilt clones from the public reads, retaining in-frame beta chains. Under each unique CDR3 protein, matching rows form one entry showing the most common genes and DNA. The V and J calls were determined by TCRdb, not by the authors. The sample table lists around 800,000 distinct CDR3 sequences, 53% of them with a count of one. The top ten hold approximately 40% of the sample.

Notes on this clonotype: Its antigen remains unidentified. Base qualities were left out, and no much larger clone turns up one base away.

Systemically healthy Caucasian individuals from Russia, 39 in total and aged roughly 6 to 100 years, were included as donors. Approximately 9 milliliters of peripheral blood were collected from each donor into EDTA-treated Vacutainer tubes. Ficoll-Paque density-gradient centrifugation was used to isolate PBMCs, with at least 6.5 million obtained per sample. Total RNA was extracted from PBMCs with Trizol reagent, with at least 6 micrograms obtained per sample. The percentages of naive CD45RAhigh/CD27high T cells were determined by flow cytometry on a PBMC aliquot from every donor. This TCR came from an elderly man in good health. Sequences were obtained from blood.

The CDR3: CASSTYREGYGYTF. At the DNA level, the sequence is TGTGCCAGCAGTACCTACAGGGAGGGCTATGGCTACACCTTC. The V and J genes are TRBV27 and TRBJ1-2; a tentative D call is TRBD1 (6 bases match). CDR1 MNHEY and CDR2 SMNVEV are derived from the germline V gene (reference sequence). Inclusive of the bounding cysteine and phenylalanine, the CDR3 is 14 residues long. The read is trimmed to its CDR3 DNA, 42 bases read in frame from base 1. V lost 5 bases and J lost 4 bases; the stretch between them is 14 bases long.